This T cell receptor beta chain was found in a study of response to subunit inactivated influenza vaccine. A note on this clonotype: The antigen remains unidentified.

Findings and caveats of the study: Only a handful of new T cells, the authors suggested, are recruited with each seasonal influenza vaccination.

TCRdb analysed the RT-PCR reads with MiXCR anew, one entry per CDR3 protein. The sample has 500,000 to 600,000 distinct CDR3 sequences, about 10% seen once; the top ten hold roughly 10%. V lost 7 bases, J lost 4 bases, and 8 bases stayed unmatched. The V gene's germline CDR1 is DFQATT and CDR2 SNEGSKA (reference sequence). The CDR3 contains 13 residues. The rearrangement uses TRBV20-1 and TRBJ1-2; TRBD1 matches at 8 bases. The input for sequencing was PBMCs from blood, taken on the day of vaccination. The sequence was obtained from a man aged 50-59 years who received an inactivated influenza vaccine. CDR3 amino acids: CSVSQGDGYGYTF. The CDR3 nucleotides read TGCAGTGTCTCACAGGGGGACGGCTATGGCTACACCTTC.